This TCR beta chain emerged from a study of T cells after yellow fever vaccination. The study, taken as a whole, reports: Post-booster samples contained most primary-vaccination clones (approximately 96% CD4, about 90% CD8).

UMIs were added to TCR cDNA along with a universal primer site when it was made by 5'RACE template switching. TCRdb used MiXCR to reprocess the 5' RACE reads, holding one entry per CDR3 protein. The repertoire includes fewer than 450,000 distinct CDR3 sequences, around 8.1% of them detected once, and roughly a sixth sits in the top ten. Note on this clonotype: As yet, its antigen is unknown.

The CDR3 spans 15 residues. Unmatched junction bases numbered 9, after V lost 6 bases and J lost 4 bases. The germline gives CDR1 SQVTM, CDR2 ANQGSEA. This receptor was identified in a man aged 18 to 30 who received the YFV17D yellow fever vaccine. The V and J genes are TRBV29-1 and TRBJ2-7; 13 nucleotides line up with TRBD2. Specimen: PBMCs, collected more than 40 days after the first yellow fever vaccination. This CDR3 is CSVAGLAGQPYEQYF. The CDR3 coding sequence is TGCAGCGTCGCGGGACTAGCGGGACAACCTTACGAGCAGTACTTC.